Listed here are 25 T cell receptor beta chains from one sample, sequenced in a study of blood T cell repertoires in COVID-19. Sequencing used immunoSEQ multiplex PCR; TCRdb keeps in-frame clones, though not all of them. Of 150,000 to 180,000 clones in the sample, nearly 80% were seen once. The sequencing input was peripheral blood. The receptor set was obtained from an elderly man with acute or convalescent COVID-19.

The J gene is TRBJ2-3, the V gene TRBV10-3; 9 bases agree with TRBD2. The CDR3 is made up of 16 amino acids. Germline V CDR1 and CDR2: ENHRY, SYGVKD. V was clipped by 4 bases and J by 2 bases; unmatched bases: 7. The chain's CDR3 is CAISGGGAGDTDTQYF. CDR3 bases: TGTGCCATCAGTGGCGGGGGGGCCGGAGACACAGATACGCAGTATTTT.

This sequence joins TRBV7-3 and TRBJ2-5, with TRBD1 as a possible D gene (5 bases). With 3 bases removed from V and 5 bases from J, the gap between germline ends came to 10 bases. Per germline, CDR1 SGHTA and CDR2 FQGTGA. CDR3 length: 13 residues. The CDR3: CASSFSAGETQYF. DNA of the CDR3: TGTGCCAGCAGCTTTTCGGCAGGGGAGACCCAGTACTTC.

The V gene is TRBV27, the J gene TRBJ1-2; 9 bases agree with TRBD1. Germline CDR1 MNHEY, CDR2 SMNVEV (reference sequence). The CDR3 spans 15 residues. Germline trimming cut 5 bases from V and 8 bases from J; bases unmatched to any gene: 12. CDR3 loop: CASSVTGTGNVGYTF. Written as DNA, the CDR3 is TGTGCCAGCAGTGTGACCGGGACAGGGAACGTGGGCTACACCTTC.

The chain has TRBV7-9 and TRBJ2-7, with 14 nucleotides matching TRBD2. The J segment lost 3 bases and the V segment lost 3 bases, leaving 1 base of the junction unmatched. The CDR3 covers 15 residues. Germline V gives CDR1 SEHNR, CDR2 FQNEAQ (reference sequence). The CDR3 here is CASSFGTSGGYEQYF. Here the CDR3 DNA reads TGTGCCAGCAGCTTCGGGACTAGCGGGGGCTACGAGCAGTACTTC.

The chain links TRBV7-9 to TRBJ2-2; 8 positions match TRBD1. The CDR3 extends over 16 amino acids. CDR1 and CDR2 (germline): SEHNR, FQNEAQ (reference sequence). Unmatched junction bases numbered 10, after V lost 6 bases and J lost 4 bases. Here the CDR3 reads CASSVDRGASTGELFF. DNA for the CDR3: TGTGCCAGCAGTGTAGACAGGGGAGCGAGCACCGGGGAGCTGTTTTTT.

This clone was seen a handful of times. The chain employs TRBV5-1 and TRBJ1-5; D gene unclear. The CDR3 spans 16 residues. V dropped 4 bases and J dropped 7 bases, with 21 bases sitting between them. Germline V gene lookup returns CDR1 SGHRS and CDR2 YFSETQ. CDR3 protein: CASSPTGSSAGQPQHF. DNA for the CDR3: TGCGCCAGCAGCCCAACCGGATCATCGGCGGGACAGCCCCAGCATTTT.

This rearrangement joins TRBV6-5 to TRBJ1-6, with D possibly TRBD1 on 6 matching bases. The V gene's germline CDR1 is MNHEY and CDR2 SVGAGI. Trimming removed 5 bases at V and 7 bases at J, with 12 bases between. The CDR3 totals 14 residues. The CDR3 spells CASSRTGSNSPLHF. CDR3 nucleotide sequence: TGTGCCAGCAGTCGCACAGGGTCCAATTCACCCCTCCACTTT.

The gene calls are TRBV5-1 and TRBJ2-7; 11 bases line up with TRBD1. CDR3 length: 15 amino acids. V gave up 5 bases and J gave up 5 bases; unmatched junction bases: 9. Germline values: CDR1 SGHRS, CDR2 YFSETQ. The CDR3 is CASRSPGQGVDEQYF. The CDR3 DNA follows: TGCGCCAGCAGGTCACCGGGACAGGGGGTTGACGAGCAGTACTTC.

This clone was counted only a few times. The chain links TRBV5-6 to TRBJ1-6; the match to TRBD1 covers 8 bases. V was pared by 4 bases and J by 9 bases, with 9 bases of the junction left unmatched. The CDR3 is 15 amino acids. CDR1 is SGHDT and CDR2 is YYEEEE in the germline V gene. CDR3 bases: TGTGCCAGCAGCCTGGGACAGGTCCTCGGTTCACCCCTCCACTTT. It yields the protein CASSLGQVLGSPLHF.

This chain connects TRBV2 to TRBJ2-3, with a weak D call TRBD2 (5 bases). The V end was cut by 7 bases, the J end by 0 bases, with 11 bases between. The CDR3 covers 14 residues. Germline V CDR1 and CDR2: SNHLY, FYNNEI. CDR3 sequence: CASMDWMSTDTQYF. The DNA for the CDR3 is TGTGCCAGCATGGACTGGATGAGCACAGATACGCAGTATTTT.

The chain is built from TRBV7-2 and TRBJ1-2; the D gene is possibly TRBD1 (5 bases). The CDR3 covers 12 residues. With 2 bases removed from V and 4 bases from J, the gap between germline ends came to 5 bases. Germline V gene data show CDR1 as SGHTA and CDR2 as FQGNSA. CDR3 amino acids: CASSLQGYGYTF. In DNA, the CDR3 is TGTGCCAGCAGCTTACAGGGCTATGGCTACACCTTC. The entire variable domain, with the rest obtained from reference TRBV7-2 and TRBJ1-2, is as follows: GAGVSQSPSNKVTEKGKDVELRCDPISGHTALYWYRQSLGQGLEFLIYFQGNSAPDKSGLPSDRFSAERTGGSVSTLTIQRTQQEDSAVYLCASSLQGYGYTFGSGTRLTVV.

The count of this clone is one. This sequence joins TRBV30 and TRBJ1-2; a weak D match, TRBD1 (6 bases). The germline V gene has CDR1 GTSNPN and CDR2 SVGIG (reference sequence). The CDR3 has 17 amino acids. Deletions cut 3 bases from V and 0 bases from J, with 20 bases between. Here the CDR3 reads CAWSDYGGAASNYGYTF. The CDR3 DNA reads TGTGCCTGGAGCGACTATGGGGGGGCAGCCTCTAACTATGGCTACACCTTC. The variable domain in full, completed from reference TRBV30 and TRBJ1-2, reads SQTIHQWPATLVQPVGSPLSLECTVEGTSNPNLYWYRQAAGRGLQLLFYSVGIGQISSEVPQNLSASRPQDRQFILSSKKLLLSDSGFYLCAWSDYGGAASNYGYTFGSGTRLTVV.

This chain joins TRBV7-2 and TRBJ2-1; D may be TRBD2 (7 bases). Trimming shortened V by 1 base and J by 5 bases, and 12 bases separated the two germline ends. The length of the CDR3 is 15 residues. Germline V gives CDR1 SGHTA, CDR2 FQGNSA. This CDR3 is CASSLVGGGNNEQFF. DNA for the CDR3: TGTGCCAGCAGCTTAGTAGGGGGGGGTAACAATGAGCAGTTCTTC.

The table lists this clone with a count of one. Here the CDR3 reads CASSFLGAAFF. The CDR3 bases are TGTGCCAGCAGTTTTCTGGGAGCGGCTTTCTTT. The chain uses TRBV12-3 or TRBV12-4 and TRBJ1-1; D gene uncertain. V lost 3 bases and J lost 11, with 10 bases in between. The CDR3 extends over 11 amino acids.

The sample holds a few counts of this clone. The chain combines TRBV10-3 with TRBJ1-1, with a tentative D call TRBD1 (6 bases). Germline V gene lookup returns CDR1 ENHRY and CDR2 SYGVKD. The CDR3 extends over 14 amino acids. Trimming shortened V by 10 bases and J by 1 base, and 16 bases separated the two germline ends. CDR3 in amino acids: CATQTGWENTEAFF. For the CDR3, the DNA is TGTGCCACCCAGACAGGTTGGGAGAACACTGAAGCTTTCTTT.

The rearrangement links TRBV3-1 (or the pseudogene TRBV3-2) to TRBJ2-2, with TRBD2 identical over 12 bases. V lost 4 bases, J lost 1 base, and 1 base stayed unmatched. Looked up from germline, CDR1 is LGHDT and CDR2 is YNNKEL (reference sequence). CDR3 length: 16 amino acids. The CDR3 sequence is CASSRGLAGNTGELFF. CDR3 sequence (DNA): TGTGCCAGCAGCCGGGGACTAGCGGGGAACACCGGGGAGCTGTTTTTT.

This clone was seen a few times. The CDR3 loop reads CASSAEAAQPQHF. DNA for the CDR3: TGTGCCAGCAGCGCGGAGGCGGCTCAGCCCCAGCATTTT. The genes are TRBV5-6 and TRBJ1-5; no reliable D call. The CDR3 extends over 13 amino acids. Germline CDR1 is SGHDT and CDR2 is YYEEEE. V lost 4 bases and J lost 6, with 11 bases in between.

The CDR3: CASSVANRATYNSPLHF. CDR3 DNA: TGTGCCAGCAGCGTAGCTAACAGGGCGACCTATAATTCACCCCTCCACTTT. The chain uses TRBV9 and TRBJ1-6; the D gene is possibly TRBD1 (6 bases). This CDR3 comprises 17 residues. The germline gives CDR1 SGDLS, CDR2 YYNGEE. V was clipped by 0 bases and J by 2 bases, with 12 bases between them.

The chain employs TRBV9 and TRBJ2-1; a possible D gene is TRBD1 (7 bases). Germline CDR1 is SGDLS and CDR2 is YYNGEE. Trimming took off 2 bases at V and 6 bases at J, with 15 bases between the two ends. This CDR3 is 15 amino acids long. The CDR3 spells CASSVLSQGGNEQFF. CDR3 bases: TGTGCCAGCAGCGTTCTTTCCCAGGGGGGCAATGAGCAGTTCTTC.

In its sample, this clone was seen a few times. The chain joins TRBV3-1 (or the pseudogene TRBV3-2) to TRBJ1-6; D remains ambiguous. The CDR3 has 15 amino acids. With 0 bases removed from V and 7 bases from J, the gap between germline ends came to 10 bases. CDR1 is LGHDT, CDR2 YNNKEL, per germline (reference sequence). The CDR3 spells CASSQDWVANSPLHF. CDR3 sequence (DNA): TGTGCCAGCAGCCAAGATTGGGTAGCCAATTCACCCCTCCACTTT.

The rearrangement links TRBV5-1 to TRBJ2-5; D is possibly TRBD2 (5 bases). The CDR3 is 14 residues long. Germline lookup yields CDR1 SGHRS and CDR2 YFSETQ. V was clipped by 0 bases and J by 2 bases, with 8 bases between them. CDR3 DNA sequence: TGCGCCAGCAGCTTGGGGACGGGACAAGAGACCCAGTACTTC. Amino acids: CASSLGTGQETQYF.

A remark on this clone: Other DNA sequences within the sample encode an identical CDR3. The chain couples TRBV6-2 or TRBV6-3 to TRBJ2-2, with 10 bases matching TRBD2. Germline CDR1 MNHEY, CDR2 SVGEGT. J lost 1 base, V lost 2 bases, and 10 bases had no gene match. The CDR3 is 19 amino acids. CDR3 nucleotide sequence: TGTGCCAGCAGTTACGATCTAGCGGGGGACCCTTTGAACACCGGGGAGCTGTTTTTT. It is translated as CASSYDLAGDPLNTGELFF.

This chain links TRBV2 with TRBJ1-2; TRBD1 matches at 8 bases. The CDR3 length is 15 residues. Germline CDR1 SNHLY, CDR2 FYNNEI. The ends lost 4 bases at V and 2 bases at J; junction bases unmatched: 6. The CDR3: CASSGQGLGNYGYTF. As DNA, the CDR3 is TGTGCCAGCAGTGGACAGGGGTTAGGAAACTATGGCTACACCTTC.

CDR3 coding DNA: TGTGCCAGCAGTTTGGGACAGCTAGAAAAACTGTTTTTT. It codes for CASSLGQLEKLFF. The V gene is TRBV6-5, the J gene TRBJ1-4, with TRBD1 matching over 7 bases. The CDR3 is 13 amino acids. The J segment lost 8 bases and the V segment lost 4 bases, leaving 4 bases of the junction unmatched. Germline V gene lookup returns CDR1 MNHEY and CDR2 SVGAGI.

The rearrangement uses TRBV19 and TRBJ1-1; no clear D gene. The germline CDR1 and CDR2 sequences are LNHDA and SQIVND (reference sequence). V dropped 1 base and J dropped 0 bases, with 9 bases sitting between them. The CDR3 has 15 residues. The CDR3 loop is CASSIARIMNTEAFF. The CDR3 DNA sequence: TGTGCCAGTAGTATAGCGCGGATAATGAACACTGAAGCTTTCTTT. The full variable domain, in which reference TRBV19 and TRBJ1-1 provide the parts outside the CDR3, is DGGITQSPKYLFRKEGQNVTLSCEQNLNHDAMYWYRQDPGQGLRLIYYSQIVNDFQKGDIAEGYSVSREKKESFPLTVTSAQKNPTAFYLCASSIARIMNTEAFFGQGTRLTVV.